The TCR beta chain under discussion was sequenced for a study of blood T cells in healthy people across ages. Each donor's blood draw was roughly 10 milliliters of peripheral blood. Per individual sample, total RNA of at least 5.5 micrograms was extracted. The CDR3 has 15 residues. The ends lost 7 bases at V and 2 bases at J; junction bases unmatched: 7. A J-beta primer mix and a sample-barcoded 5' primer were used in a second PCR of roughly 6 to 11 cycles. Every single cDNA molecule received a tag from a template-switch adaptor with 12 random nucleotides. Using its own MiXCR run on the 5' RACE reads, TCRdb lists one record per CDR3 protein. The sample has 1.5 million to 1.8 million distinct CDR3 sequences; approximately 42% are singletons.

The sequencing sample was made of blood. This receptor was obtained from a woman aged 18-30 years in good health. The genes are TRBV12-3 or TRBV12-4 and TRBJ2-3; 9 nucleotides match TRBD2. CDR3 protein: CASKRLADDTDTQYF. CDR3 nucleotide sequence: TGTGCCAGCAAGCGACTAGCGGACGACACAGATACGCAGTATTTT.